The entry that follows covers one T cell receptor (beta chain) sequence. Its antigen is still unknown. This entry comes from a study of shared clonotypes between healthy human individuals. After removal of 6 bases from V and 5 bases from J, the junction contained 4 bases not matched to a gene. The V gene's germline CDR1 is SEHNR and CDR2 FQNEAQ (reference sequence). The CDR3 is made up of 14 amino acids. General study results and limits: Incompleteness in sorted-subset sequencing, despite large depth, was shown by rarefaction. Among the subsets, naive ones generally showed larger estimated richness than memory ones.

Naive CD8 cells were CD45RO-negative, positively selected for CCR7, excluding terminally differentiated effector memory CD45RA+ cells. The donors were adults (healthy and HIV-negative) with no recent acute infections or vaccinations. Sequenced by immunoSEQ multiplex PCR; TCRdb stores in-frame clones only, minus some. The data hold about 2,200,000 clones, with approximately 94% observed a single time. J is TRBJ1-5 and V is TRBV7-9; 10 bases fit TRBD1. The sequenced material came from naive CD8+ T cells from PBMCs. This clonotype was obtained from a young man in good health. Some clones in this sample may be carry-over from other donors' samples. The DNA for the CDR3 is TGTGCCAGCAGATCCGGACAGGGGGATCAGCCCCAGCATTTT. It encodes CASRSGQGDQPQHF.